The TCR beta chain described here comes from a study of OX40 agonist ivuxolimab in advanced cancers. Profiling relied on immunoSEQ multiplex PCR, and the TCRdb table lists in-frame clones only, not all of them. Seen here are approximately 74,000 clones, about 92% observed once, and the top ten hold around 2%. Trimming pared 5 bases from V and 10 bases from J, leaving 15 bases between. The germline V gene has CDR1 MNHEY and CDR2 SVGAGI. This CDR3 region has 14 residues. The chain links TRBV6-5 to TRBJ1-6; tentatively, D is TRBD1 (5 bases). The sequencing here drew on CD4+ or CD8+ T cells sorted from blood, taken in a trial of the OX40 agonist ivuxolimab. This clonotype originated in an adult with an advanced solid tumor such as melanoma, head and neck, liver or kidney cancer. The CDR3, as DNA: TGTGCCAGCAGTGAATCAGGGTTCAAATCACCCCTCCACTTT. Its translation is CASSESGFKSPLHF.